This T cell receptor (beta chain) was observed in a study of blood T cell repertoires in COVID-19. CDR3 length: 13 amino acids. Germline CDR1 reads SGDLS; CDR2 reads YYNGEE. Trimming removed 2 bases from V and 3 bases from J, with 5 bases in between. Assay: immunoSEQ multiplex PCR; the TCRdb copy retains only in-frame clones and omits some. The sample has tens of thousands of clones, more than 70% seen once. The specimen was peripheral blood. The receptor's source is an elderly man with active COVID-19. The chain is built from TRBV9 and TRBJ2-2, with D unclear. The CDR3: CASSVSYTGELFF. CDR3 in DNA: TGTGCCAGCAGCGTGAGCTACACCGGGGAGCTGTTTTTT.